A single TCR beta chain is shown here with its context. This clone showed up just once. Its antigen remains unidentified. Per-base qualities were not stored, and no clone one base away is much larger. CDR1 and CDR2 (SGHRS, YFSETQ) derive from the germline V gene. The CDR3 holds 16 amino acids from the cysteine to the phenylalanine. The entry retains the CDR3 DNA only, 48 bases that are in frame from base 1. V is pared back by 3 bases and J by 1 base, with 15 bases lying between the germline termini. This entry is derived from a study of T cell changes during pregnancy in multiple sclerosis (dated by TCRdb to the late 2010s). General notes on the study: The study looked at changes in the T cell repertoire across pregnancy in women with multiple sclerosis.

Receptors were amplified or captured by the immunoSEQ multiplex PCR assay. TCRdb holds this immuneACCESS table with in-frame rearrangements only. Some clones are missing; in checked studies, unresolved V genes explain under half, and the rest has no known cause. A total of about 79,000 clones appear in this sample, just over 90% of them only once. Around 0.5% of the sample rests with the top ten. The sequence is built from TRBV5-1 and TRBJ2-3, with TRBD2 as a weak D call on 5 bases. The clonotype was recovered from a female donor with multiple sclerosis, enrolled in a pregnancy study. The source material was CD4+ T cells from peripheral blood mononuclear cells, sampled in the second trimester of pregnancy. The CDR3: CASSSGTRHGTDTQYF. The sequenced DNA is TGCGCCAGCAGCTCCGGTACTAGACACGGCACAGATACGCAGTATTTT.